This T cell receptor (beta chain) originates from a study of human T cells and chemical hapten exposure (dated by TCRdb to about 2021). Regarding the research as a whole: For sensitization, 2% DPC in acetone was applied to an approximately 2 cm by approximately 2 cm area of upper inner arm skin. Blood samples were taken from patients before sensitization (week 0) and then at 2, 6 and about 24 weeks after DPC sensitization. Weekly therapeutic DPC doses were additionally applied to the scalp of patients throughout the approximately 25-week study period. Alopecia areata with under or over 50% scalp involvement, alopecia totalis and alopecia universalis were represented in the patient cohort, which was mostly female. Patch tests used Finn chambers with 0.01% DPC on the upper back, scored after 6 days by International Contact Dermatitis Research Group standards. Libraries were combined into a pool for sequencing, and differences in TCR yield between samples came mainly from small differences in library volumes within the pool. In alopecia patients, the study followed how the peripheral blood TCR repertoire changed in vivo over primary and secondary sensitization to diphenylcyclopropenone (DPC), a hapten. Nearly 30 alopecia patients provided blood for TCR sequencing at one to four time points (pre-sensitization, 2, 6 and 24 weeks). What the work shows at the level of the full study, not this receptor alone: Expanded TCRs formed significantly more large CDR3 similarity clusters than pre-sensitization or healthy control sets, consistent with antigen-driven responses. No change with DPC sensitization was found in the number of TCRs above 1 in 1000 frequency, and no evidence of global repertoire structure alterations was found. After repeated subsampling, the strength of the expansion versus patch-test correlation and the threshold at which it became significant changed. Because all patients had alopecia, a presumed autoimmune disease, the immune response of the patients might differ from that of healthy individuals. Patch test score was positively correlated with the number of PT1 expanded TCRs, with significance at thresholds 8, 16 and 32 but not at 4.

Between the V and J ends, shortened by 6 bases and 2 bases respectively, the junction contains 9 bases. From the germline V gene, CDR1 is SGHRS and CDR2 is YFSETQ. The CDR3 runs 13 amino acids, cysteine and phenylalanine included. Only the CDR3 DNA is retained, 39 bases long and in frame from the first base. Per the publication, the time point label means: patch test 2, 6 weeks after DPC sensitization. According to the study, the label for this sample's treatment or condition signals: therapeutic diphenylcyclopropenone sensitization with weekly scalp DPC. At every patch-test visit, the blood draw took place before the patch test was put on. Eligible patients were aged 18 to 70, diagnosed with alopecia, deemed suitable for DPC therapy, and excluded if pregnant. Total RNA was extracted from unfractionated whole blood collected in Tempus Blood RNA tubes. Library method: RACE. Instrument on record: NextSeq 500. Library preparation attached unique molecular identifiers to individual cDNA molecules for quantitative, reproducible TCR counting. Both TCR alpha and TCR beta chains were sequenced from each blood RNA sample. The original pipeline was this. A median of around 100,000 TCRs per sample was observed, with a range of 23,224 to 690,600. V, J and CDR3 annotation of the TCR reads was performed with the Decombinator software suite. To make PS versus PT1 abundance plots, every sample was subsampled to the same number of TCRs (28,000). Expanded TCRs were defined as absent before sensitization and observed at least eight times at the 2-week time point. Using fastp trimming at Q25 and MiXCR clonotype assembly, TCRdb reanalyzed the public sequencing data and kept in-frame beta chains. Every distinct CDR3 protein forms one entry, paired with its most common genes and DNA. In this record, the V and J calls reflect TCRdb's handling and not the investigators' own analysis. Counted in this sample were tens of thousands of distinct CDR3 sequences; around 9.3% of them appeared once. 4% to 5.5% of the sample rests with the top ten.

The sample holds a few counts of this clonotype. The antigen it recognizes is unknown. Base qualities are not at hand, and no much larger clone is one base apart. This clonotype originated in a woman between 45 and 60 years old with alopecia areata. Some clones in this sample may be carry-over from other donors' samples. The sample in question was whole blood, obtained in connection with sensitization to the hapten diphenylcyclopropenone (DPC). The sequence links TRBV5-1 to TRBJ2-1; no D segment can be confidently identified. The DNA sequence is as follows: TGCGCCAGCACGACGCAAACCTACAATGAGCAGTTCTTC. Its protein reads: CASTTQTYNEQFF.